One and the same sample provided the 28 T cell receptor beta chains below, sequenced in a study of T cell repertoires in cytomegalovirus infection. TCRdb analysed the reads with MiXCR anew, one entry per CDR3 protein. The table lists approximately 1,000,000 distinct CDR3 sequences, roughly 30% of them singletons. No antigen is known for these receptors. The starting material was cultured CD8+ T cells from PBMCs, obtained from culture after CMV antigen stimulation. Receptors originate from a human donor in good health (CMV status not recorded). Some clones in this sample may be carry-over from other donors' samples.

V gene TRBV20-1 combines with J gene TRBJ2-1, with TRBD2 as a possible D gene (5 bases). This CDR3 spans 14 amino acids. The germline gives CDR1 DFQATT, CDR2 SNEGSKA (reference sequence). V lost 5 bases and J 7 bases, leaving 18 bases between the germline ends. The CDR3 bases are TGCAGTGCTGTCGGGGTAGACCTTGGGAATGAGCAGTTCTTC. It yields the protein CSAVGVDLGNEQFF.

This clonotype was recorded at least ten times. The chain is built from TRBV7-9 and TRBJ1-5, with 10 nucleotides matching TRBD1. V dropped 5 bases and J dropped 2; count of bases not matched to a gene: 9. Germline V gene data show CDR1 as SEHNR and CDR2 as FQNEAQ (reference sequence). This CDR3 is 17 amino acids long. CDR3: CASSGSDRGFRNQPQHF. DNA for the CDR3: TGTGCCAGCAGCGGCTCGGACAGGGGGTTTCGCAATCAGCCCCAGCATTTT.

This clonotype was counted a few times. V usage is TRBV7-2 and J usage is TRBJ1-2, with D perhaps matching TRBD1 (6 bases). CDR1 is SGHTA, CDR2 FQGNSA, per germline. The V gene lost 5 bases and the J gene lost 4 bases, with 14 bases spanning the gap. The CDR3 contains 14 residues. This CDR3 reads CASSPEGTLYGYTF. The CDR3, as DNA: TGTGCCAGCAGCCCAGAGGGGACACTCTATGGCTACACCTTC.

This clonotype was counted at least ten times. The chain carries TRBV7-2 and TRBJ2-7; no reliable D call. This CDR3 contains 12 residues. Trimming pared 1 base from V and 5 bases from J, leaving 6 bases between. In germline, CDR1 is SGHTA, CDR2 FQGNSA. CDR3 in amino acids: CASSLEDNEQYF. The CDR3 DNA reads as TGTGCCAGCAGCTTAGAAGACAACGAGCAGTACTTC.

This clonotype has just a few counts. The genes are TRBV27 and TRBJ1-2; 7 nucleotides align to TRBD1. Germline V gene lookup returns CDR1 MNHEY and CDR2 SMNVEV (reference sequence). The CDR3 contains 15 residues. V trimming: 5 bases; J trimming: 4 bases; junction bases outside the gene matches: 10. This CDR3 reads CASSIKQGNAYGYTF. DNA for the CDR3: TGTGCCAGCAGTATAAAACAGGGGAACGCCTATGGCTACACCTTC.

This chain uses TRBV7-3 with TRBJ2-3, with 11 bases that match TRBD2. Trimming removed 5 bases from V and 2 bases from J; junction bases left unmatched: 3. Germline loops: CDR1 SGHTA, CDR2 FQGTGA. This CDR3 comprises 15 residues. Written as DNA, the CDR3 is TGTGCCAGCAGCCGGACTAGCGGGTACACAGATACGCAGTATTTT. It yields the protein CASSRTSGYTDTQYF.

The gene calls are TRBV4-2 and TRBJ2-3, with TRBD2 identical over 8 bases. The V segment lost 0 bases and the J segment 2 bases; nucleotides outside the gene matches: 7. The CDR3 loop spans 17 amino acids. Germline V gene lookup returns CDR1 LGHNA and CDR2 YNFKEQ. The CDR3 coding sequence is TGTGCCAGCAGCCAAGAGAAAGCGGGGGAGTTCACAGATACGCAGTATTTT. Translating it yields CASSQEKAGEFTDTQYF.

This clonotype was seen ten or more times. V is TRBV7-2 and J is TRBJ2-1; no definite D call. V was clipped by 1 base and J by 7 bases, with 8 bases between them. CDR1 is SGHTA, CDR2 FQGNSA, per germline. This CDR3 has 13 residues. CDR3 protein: CASSLGLYNEQFF. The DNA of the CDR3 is TGTGCCAGCAGCTTAGGCCTCTATAATGAGCAGTTCTTC.

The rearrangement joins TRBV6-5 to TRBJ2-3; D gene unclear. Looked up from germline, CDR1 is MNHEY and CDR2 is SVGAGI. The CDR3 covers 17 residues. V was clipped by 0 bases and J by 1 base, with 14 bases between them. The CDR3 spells CASSYSIAGAGTDTQYF. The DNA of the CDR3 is TGTGCCAGCAGTTACTCGATCGCCGGCGCGGGCACAGATACGCAGTATTTT.

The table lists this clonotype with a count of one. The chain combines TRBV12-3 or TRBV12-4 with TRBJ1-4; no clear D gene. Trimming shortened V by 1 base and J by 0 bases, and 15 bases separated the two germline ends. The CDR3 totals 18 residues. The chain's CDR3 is CASSLVGRADPTNEKLFF. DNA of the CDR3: TGTGCCAGCAGTTTAGTCGGGCGGGCAGATCCAACTAATGAAAAACTGTTTTTT.

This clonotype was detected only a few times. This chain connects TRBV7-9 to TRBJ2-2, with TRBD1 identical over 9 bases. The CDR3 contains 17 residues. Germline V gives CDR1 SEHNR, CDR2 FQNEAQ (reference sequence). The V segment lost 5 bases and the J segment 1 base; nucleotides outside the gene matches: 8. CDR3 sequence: CASSHKDRGLNTGELFF. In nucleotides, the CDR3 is TGTGCCAGCAGCCATAAGGACAGGGGCTTGAACACCGGGGAGCTGTTTTTT.

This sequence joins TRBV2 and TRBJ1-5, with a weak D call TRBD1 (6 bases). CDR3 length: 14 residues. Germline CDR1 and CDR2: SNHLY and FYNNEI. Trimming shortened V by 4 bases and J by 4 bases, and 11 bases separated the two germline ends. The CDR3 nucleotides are TGTGCCAGCAGTGCTGGGACAAGGAATCAGCCCCAGCATTTT. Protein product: CASSAGTRNQPQHF.

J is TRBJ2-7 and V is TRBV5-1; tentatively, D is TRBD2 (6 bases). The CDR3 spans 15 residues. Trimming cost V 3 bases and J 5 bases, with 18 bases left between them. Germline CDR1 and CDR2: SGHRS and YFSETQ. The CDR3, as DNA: TGCGCCAGCAGCTCCGGAGGGTTGAGTCTGGACGAGCAGTACGTC. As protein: CASSSGGLSLDEQYV.

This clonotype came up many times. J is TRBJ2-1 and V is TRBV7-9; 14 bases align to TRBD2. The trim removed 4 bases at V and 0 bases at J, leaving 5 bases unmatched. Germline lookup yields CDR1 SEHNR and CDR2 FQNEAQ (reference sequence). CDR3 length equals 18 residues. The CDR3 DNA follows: TGTGCCAGCAGCTCCCCGGGACTAGCGGGGGCCTCCTACAATGAGCAGTTCTTC. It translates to CASSSPGLAGASYNEQFF.

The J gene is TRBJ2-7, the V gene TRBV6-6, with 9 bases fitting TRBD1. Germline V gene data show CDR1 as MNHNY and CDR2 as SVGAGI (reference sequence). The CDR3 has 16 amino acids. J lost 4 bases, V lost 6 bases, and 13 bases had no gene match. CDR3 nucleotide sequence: TGTGCCAGCAGCCCAACCGGGACAGGGATTATGTACGAGCAGTACGTC. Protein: CASSPTGTGIMYEQYV.

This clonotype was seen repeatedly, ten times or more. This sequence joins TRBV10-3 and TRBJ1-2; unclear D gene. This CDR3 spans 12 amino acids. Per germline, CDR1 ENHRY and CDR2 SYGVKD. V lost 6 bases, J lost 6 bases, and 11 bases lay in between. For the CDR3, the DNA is TGTGCCATCAGGACTAAGATGGATGGCTACACCTTC. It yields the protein CAIRTKMDGYTF.

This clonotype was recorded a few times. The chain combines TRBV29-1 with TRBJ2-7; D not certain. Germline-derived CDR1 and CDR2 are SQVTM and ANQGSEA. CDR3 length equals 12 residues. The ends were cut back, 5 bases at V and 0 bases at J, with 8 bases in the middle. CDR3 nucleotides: TGCAGCGTTCGGACCCACTCCTACGAGCAGTACTTC. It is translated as CSVRTHSYEQYF.

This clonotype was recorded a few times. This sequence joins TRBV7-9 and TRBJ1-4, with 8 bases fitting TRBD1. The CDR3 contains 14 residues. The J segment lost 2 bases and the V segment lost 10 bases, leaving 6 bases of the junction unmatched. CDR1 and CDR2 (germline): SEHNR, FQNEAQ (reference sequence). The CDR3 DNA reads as TGTGCCATTCAGGGGGCTGAGACTAATGAAAAACTGTTTTTT. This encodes CAIQGAETNEKLFF.

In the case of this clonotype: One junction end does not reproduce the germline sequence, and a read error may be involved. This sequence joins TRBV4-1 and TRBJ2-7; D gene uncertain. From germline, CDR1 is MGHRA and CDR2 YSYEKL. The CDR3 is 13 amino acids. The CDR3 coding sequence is TGCGCCAGCAGCCCTCGTTCCTCCCACGAGCAGTACTTC. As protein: CASSPRSSHEQYF.

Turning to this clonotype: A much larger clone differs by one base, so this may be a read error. CDR3 protein: CASSLARGQTTEAFF. In nucleotides, the CDR3 is TGTGCCAGCAGCTTAGCCAGGGGGCAGACCACTGAAGCTTTCTTT. J is TRBJ1-1 and V is TRBV11-2; 8 positions match TRBD1. Germline V gene data show CDR1 as SGHAT and CDR2 as FQNNGV. The CDR3 is 15 amino acids. With 1 base clipped from V and 4 bases from J, the junction kept 5 bases outside the gene matches.

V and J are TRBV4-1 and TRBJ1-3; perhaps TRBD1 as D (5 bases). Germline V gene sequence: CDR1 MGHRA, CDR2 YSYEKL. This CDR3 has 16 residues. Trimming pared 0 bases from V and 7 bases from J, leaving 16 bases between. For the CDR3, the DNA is TGCGCCAGCAGCCAAGATTTCCCTGGCAGGGTCAACACCATATATTTT. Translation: CASSQDFPGRVNTIYF.

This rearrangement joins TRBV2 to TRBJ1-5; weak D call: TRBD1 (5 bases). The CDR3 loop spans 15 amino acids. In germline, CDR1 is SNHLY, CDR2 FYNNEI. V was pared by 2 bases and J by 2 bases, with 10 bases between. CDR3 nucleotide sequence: TGTGCCAGCAGTGAAAGGGGTTTCGGCAATCAGCCCCAGCATTTT. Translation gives CASSERGFGNQPQHF.

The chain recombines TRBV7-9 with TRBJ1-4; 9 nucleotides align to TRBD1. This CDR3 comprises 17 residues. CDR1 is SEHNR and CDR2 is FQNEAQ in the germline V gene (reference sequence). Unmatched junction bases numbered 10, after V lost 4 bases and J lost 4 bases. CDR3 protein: CASSSDTGGRYNEKLFF. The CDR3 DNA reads TGTGCCAGCAGCTCCGATACAGGGGGCAGGTATAATGAAAAACTGTTTTTT.

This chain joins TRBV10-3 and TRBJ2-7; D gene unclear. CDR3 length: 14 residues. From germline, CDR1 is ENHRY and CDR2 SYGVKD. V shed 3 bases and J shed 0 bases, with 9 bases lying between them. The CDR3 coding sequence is TGTGCCATCAGTGACCTGGATAGCTCCTACGAGCAGTACTTC. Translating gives CAISDLDSSYEQYF.

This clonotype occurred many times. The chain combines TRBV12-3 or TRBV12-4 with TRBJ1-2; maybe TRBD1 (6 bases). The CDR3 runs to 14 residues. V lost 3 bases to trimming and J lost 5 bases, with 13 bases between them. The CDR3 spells CASSLGHPLYGYTF. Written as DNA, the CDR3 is TGTGCCAGCAGTTTGGGACATCCGCTTTATGGCTACACCTTC.

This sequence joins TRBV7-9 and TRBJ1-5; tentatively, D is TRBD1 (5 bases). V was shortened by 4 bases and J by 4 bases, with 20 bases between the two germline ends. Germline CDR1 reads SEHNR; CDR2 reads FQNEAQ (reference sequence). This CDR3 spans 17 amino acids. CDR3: CASSSYGPQGANQPQHF. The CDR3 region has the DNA TGTGCCAGCAGCTCATACGGACCGCAGGGCGCAAATCAGCCCCAGCATTTT.

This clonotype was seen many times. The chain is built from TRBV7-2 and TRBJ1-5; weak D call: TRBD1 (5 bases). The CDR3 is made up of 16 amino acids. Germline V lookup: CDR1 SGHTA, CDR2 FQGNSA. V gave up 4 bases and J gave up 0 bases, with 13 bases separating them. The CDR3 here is CASSSGTVYSNQPQHF. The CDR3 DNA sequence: TGTGCCAGCAGCTCGGGGACGGTTTATAGCAATCAGCCCCAGCATTTT.

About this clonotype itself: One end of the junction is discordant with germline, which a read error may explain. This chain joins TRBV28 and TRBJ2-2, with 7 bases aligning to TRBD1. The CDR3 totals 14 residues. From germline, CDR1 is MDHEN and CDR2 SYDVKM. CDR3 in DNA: TGTGCCACCAGTTGGGGGACAGATACCGGGGAGCTGTTTTTT. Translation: CATSWGTDTGELFF. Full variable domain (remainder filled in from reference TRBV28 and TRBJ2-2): DVKVTQSSRYLVKRTGEKVFLECVQDMDHENMFWYRQDPGLGLRLIYFSYDVKMKEKGDIPEGYSVSREKKERFSLILESASTNQTSMYLCATSWGTDTGELFFGEGSRLTVL.